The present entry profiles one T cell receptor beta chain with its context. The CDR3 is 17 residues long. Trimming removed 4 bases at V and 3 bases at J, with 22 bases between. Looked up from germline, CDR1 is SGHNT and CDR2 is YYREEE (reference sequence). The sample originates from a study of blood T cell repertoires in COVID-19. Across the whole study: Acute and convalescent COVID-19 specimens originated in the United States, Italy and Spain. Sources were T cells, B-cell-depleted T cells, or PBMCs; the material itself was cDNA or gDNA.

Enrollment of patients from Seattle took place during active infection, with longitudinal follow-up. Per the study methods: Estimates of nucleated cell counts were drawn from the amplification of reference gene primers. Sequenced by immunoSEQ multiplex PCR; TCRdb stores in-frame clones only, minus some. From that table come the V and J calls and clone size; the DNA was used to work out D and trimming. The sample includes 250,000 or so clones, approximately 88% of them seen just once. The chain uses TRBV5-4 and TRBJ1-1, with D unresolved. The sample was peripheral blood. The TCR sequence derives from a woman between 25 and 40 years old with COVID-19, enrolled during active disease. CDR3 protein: CASSPLLLRTRDTEAFF. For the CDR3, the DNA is TGTGCCAGCAGCCCCCTCTTGTTGCGTACGAGGGACACTGAAGCTTTCTTT.